This T cell receptor beta chain is from a study of cytotoxic CD8 clonotypes in ibrutinib-treated CLL. Study-wide context: Samples had a mean of approximately 270,000 productive templates and around 90,000 productive rearrangements.

Notes on this clone: What it binds is not known.

This CDR3 region has 12 residues. Germline-derived CDR1 and CDR2 are MDHEN and SYDVKM. Trimming stripped 1 base from V and 5 bases from J, with 6 bases between. TCRdb keeps only in-frame clones here, not all; method: immunoSEQ multiplex PCR. The repertoire holds about 250,000 clones, 70% seen once, with 15% in the top ten. General study points: Clonality increased with ibrutinib response but returned toward baseline at progression. Contraction or stability on treatment characterized the public clonotypes, which were uncommon. Investigators sampled sustained-remission and progressing patients at differing times.

Sequenced here: PBMCs, sampled after 24 months of ibrutinib treatment. The V and J genes are TRBV28 and TRBJ2-7; D is unresolved. This clonotype originated in a human donor with chronic lymphocytic leukemia. The CDR3 region has the DNA TGTGCCAGCAGTTTATTCAACAACGAGCAGTACTTC. Its translation: CASSLFNNEQYF.